The sequence of this T cell receptor (beta chain) was determined in a study of T cell repertoires in cytomegalovirus infection. Overall study: TCR beta signatures that were public indicated CMV infection and matching HLA type.

At least ten counts were recorded for this clonotype. A single record per CDR3 protein comes from TCRdb applying MiXCR to the reads. The sample contains roughly 76,000 distinct CDR3 sequences, approximately 3.7% of which appear only once. The CDR3 extends over 13 amino acids. CDR1 SGHVS and CDR2 FNYEAQ come from the germline V gene. V lost 6 bases to trimming and J lost 1 base, with 9 bases between them. This TCR was sampled from a human donor in good health (CMV status not recorded). Some clones in this sample may be carry-over from other donors' samples. The chain uses TRBV7-6 and TRBJ2-5; D may be TRBD2 (6 bases). Sequencing used PBMCs. The CDR3 is CASSGGAQETQYF. The CDR3 nucleotides are TGTGCCAGCAGTGGCGGGGCCCAAGAGACCCAGTACTTC.